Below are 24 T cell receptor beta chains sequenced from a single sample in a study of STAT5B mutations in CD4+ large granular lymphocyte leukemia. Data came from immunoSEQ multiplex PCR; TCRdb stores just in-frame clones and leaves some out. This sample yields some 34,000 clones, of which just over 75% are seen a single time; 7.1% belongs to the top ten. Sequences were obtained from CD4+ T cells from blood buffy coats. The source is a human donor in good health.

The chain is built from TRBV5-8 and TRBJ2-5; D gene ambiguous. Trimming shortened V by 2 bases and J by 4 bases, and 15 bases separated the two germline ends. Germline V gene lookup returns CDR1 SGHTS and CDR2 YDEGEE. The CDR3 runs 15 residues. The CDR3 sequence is CASSFPGRVRETQYF. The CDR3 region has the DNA TGTGCCAGCAGCTTCCCCGGACGGGTGAGAGAGACCCAGTACTTC.

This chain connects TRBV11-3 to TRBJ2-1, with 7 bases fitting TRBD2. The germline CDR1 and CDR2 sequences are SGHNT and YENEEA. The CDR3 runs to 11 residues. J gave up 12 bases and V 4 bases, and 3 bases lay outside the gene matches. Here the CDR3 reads CASSSERGQFF. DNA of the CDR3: TGTGCCAGCAGCTCCGAGCGGGGGCAGTTCTTC. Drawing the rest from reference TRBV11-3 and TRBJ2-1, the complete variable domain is EAGVVQSPRYKIIEKKQPVAFWCNPISGHNTLYWYLQNLGQGPELLIRYENEEAVDDSQLPKDRFSAERLKGVDSTLKIQPAELGDSAVYLCASSSERGQFFGPGTRLTVL.

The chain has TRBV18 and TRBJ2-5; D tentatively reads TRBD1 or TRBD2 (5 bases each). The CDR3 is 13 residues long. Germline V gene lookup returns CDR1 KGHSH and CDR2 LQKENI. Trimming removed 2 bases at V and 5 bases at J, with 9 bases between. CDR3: CASSPGRDETQYF. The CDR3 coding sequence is TGTGCCAGCTCACCAGGCAGGGACGAGACCCAGTACTTC.

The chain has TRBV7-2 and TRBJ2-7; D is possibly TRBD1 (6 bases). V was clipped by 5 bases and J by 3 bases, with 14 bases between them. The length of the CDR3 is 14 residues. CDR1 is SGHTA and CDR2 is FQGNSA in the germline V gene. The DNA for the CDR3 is TGTGCCAGCAGCGGCCAAGGACAGTTCTACGAGCAGTACTTC. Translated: CASSGQGQFYEQYF. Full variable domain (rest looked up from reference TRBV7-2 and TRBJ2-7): GAGVSQSPSNKVTEKGKDVELRCDPISGHTALYWYRQSLGQGLEFLIYFQGNSAPDKSGLPSDRFSAERTGGSVSTLTIQRTQQEDSAVYLCASSGQGQFYEQYFGPGTRLTVT.

The CDR3 DNA reads as TGTGCCAGCAGTTCCAGGGGCGGAGAGACCCAGTACTTC. Translating it yields CASSSRGGETQYF. The chain combines TRBV5-5 with TRBJ2-5; possibly TRBD1 for D (6 bases). V lost 5 bases, J lost 4 bases, and 12 bases lay in between. Germline CDR1 and CDR2: SGHKS and YYEKEE (reference sequence). CDR3 length: 13 residues.

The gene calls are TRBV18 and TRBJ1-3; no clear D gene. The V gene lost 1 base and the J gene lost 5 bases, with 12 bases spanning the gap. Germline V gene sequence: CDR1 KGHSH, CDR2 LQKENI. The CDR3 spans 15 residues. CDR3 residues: CASSPQGSARNTIYF. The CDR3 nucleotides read TGTGCCAGCTCACCACAGGGTTCTGCTCGAAACACCATATATTTT.

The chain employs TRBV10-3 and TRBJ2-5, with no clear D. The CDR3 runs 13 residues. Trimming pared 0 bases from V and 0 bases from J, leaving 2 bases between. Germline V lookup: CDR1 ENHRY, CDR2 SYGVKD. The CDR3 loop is CAISESYQETQYF. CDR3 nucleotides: TGTGCCATCAGTGAGTCGTACCAAGAGACCCAGTACTTC.

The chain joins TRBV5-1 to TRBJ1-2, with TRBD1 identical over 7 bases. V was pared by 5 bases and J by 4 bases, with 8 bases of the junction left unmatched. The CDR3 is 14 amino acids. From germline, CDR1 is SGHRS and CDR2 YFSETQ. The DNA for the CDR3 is TGCGCCAGCAGACCTCGACAGGGAGGCTATGGCTACACCTTC. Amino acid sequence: CASRPRQGGYGYTF.

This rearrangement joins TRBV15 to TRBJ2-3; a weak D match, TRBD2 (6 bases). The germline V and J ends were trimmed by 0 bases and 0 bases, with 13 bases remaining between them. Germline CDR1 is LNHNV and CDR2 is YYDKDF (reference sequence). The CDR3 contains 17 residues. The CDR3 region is CATSRDFGAGSTDTQYF. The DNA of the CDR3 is TGTGCCACCAGCAGAGATTTCGGGGCGGGAAGCACAGATACGCAGTATTTT.

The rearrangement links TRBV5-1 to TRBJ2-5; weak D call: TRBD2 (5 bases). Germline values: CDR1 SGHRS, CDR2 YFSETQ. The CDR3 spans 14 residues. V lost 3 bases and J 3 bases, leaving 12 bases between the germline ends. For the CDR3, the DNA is TGCGCCAGCAGCTGGGAAACCGGGAAAGAGACCCAGTACTTC. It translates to CASSWETGKETQYF.

CDR3 amino acids: CASSEQGATNEKLFF. Written as DNA, the CDR3 is TGTGCCAGCAGTGAACAGGGGGCAACTAATGAAAAACTGTTTTTT. The gene calls are TRBV2 and TRBJ1-4, with TRBD1 matching 7 bases. Germline V lookup: CDR1 SNHLY, CDR2 FYNNEI. This CDR3 contains 15 residues. Trimming took 2 bases from V and 0 from J; bases not matched to a gene: 0.

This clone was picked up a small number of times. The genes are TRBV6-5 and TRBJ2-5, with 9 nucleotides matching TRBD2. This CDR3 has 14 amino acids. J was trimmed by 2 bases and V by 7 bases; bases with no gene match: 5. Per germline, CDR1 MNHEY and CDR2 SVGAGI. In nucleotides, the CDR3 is TGTGCCAGCAAACCTCTAGCGGGGCAAGAGACCCAGTACTTC. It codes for CASKPLAGQETQYF.

The CDR3 is CASSQAGAYTDTQYF. DNA for the CDR3: TGTGCCAGCAGCCAAGCGGGGGCCTACACAGATACGCAGTATTTT. The J gene is TRBJ2-3, the V gene TRBV5-4; 8 bases line up with TRBD2. J was trimmed by 2 bases and V by 4 bases; bases with no gene match: 6. Germline values: CDR1 SGHNT, CDR2 YYREEE (reference sequence). The CDR3 length is 15 residues.

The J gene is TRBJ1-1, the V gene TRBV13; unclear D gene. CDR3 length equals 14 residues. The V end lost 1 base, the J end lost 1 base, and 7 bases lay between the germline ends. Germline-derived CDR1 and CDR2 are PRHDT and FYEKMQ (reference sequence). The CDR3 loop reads CASSLEGPNTEAFF. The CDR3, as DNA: TGTGCCAGCAGCTTAGAGGGTCCGAACACTGAAGCTTTCTTT.

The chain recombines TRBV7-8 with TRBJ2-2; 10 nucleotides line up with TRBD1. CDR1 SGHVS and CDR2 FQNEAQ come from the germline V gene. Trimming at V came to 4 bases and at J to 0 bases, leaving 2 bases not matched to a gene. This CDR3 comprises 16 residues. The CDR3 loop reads CASSSGTGANTGELFF. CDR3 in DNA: TGTGCCAGCAGCTCCGGGACAGGGGCGAACACCGGGGAGCTGTTTTTT.

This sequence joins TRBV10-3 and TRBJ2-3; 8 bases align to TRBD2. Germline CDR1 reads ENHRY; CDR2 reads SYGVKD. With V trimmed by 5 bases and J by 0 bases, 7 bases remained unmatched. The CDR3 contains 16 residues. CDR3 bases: TGTGCCATCAGTCAAGTAGCGGGGTCTAGCACAGATACGCAGTATTTT. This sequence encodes CAISQVAGSSTDTQYF.

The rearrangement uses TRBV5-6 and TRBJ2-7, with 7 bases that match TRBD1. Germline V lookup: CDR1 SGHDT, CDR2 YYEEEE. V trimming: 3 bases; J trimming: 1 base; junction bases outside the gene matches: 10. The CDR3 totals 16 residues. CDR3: CASSSFRQGSSYEQYF. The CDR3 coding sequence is TGTGCCAGCAGCTCTTTTCGACAGGGATCATCCTACGAGCAGTACTTC. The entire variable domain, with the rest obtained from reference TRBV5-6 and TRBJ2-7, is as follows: DAGVTQSPTHLIKTRGQQVTLRCSPKSGHDTVSWYQQALGQGPQFIFQYYEEEERQRGNFPDRFSGHQFPNYSSELNVNALLLGDSALYLCASSSFRQGSSYEQYFGPGTRLTVT.

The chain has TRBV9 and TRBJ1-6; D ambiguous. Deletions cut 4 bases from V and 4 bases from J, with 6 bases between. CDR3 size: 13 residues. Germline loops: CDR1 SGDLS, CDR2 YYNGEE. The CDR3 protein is CASSPGYNSPLHF. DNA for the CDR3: TGTGCCAGCAGCCCCGGTTATAATTCACCCCTCCACTTT.

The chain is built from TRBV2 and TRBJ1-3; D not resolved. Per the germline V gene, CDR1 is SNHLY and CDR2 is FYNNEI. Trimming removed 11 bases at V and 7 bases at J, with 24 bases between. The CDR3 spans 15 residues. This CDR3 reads CARQRTNPNDNTIYF. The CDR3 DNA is TGTGCCCGTCAGCGAACAAACCCGAACGACAACACCATATATTTT.

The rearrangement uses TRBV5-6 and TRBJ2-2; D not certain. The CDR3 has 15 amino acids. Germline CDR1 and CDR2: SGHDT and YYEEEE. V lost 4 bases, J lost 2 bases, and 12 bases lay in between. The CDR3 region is CASSPYQANTGELFF. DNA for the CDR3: TGTGCCAGCAGCCCTTATCAGGCTAACACCGGGGAGCTGTTTTTT. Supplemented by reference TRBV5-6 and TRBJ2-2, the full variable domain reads DAGVTQSPTHLIKTRGQQVTLRCSPKSGHDTVSWYQQALGQGPQFIFQYYEEEERQRGNFPDRFSGHQFPNYSSELNVNALLLGDSALYLCASSPYQANTGELFFGEGSRLTVL.

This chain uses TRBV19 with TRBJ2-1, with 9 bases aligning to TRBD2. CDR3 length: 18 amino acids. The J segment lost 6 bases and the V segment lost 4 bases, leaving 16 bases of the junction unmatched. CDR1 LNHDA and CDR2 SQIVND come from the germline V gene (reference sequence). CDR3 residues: CASSNQRGAQSVTNEQFF. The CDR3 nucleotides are TGTGCCAGTAGTAATCAGCGGGGGGCCCAATCCGTAACCAATGAGCAGTTCTTC.

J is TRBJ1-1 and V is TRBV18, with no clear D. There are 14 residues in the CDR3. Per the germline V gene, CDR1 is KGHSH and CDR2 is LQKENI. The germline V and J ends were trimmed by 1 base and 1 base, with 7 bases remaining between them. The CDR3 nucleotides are TGTGCCAGCTCACCACTGATTGAGAACACTGAAGCTTTCTTT. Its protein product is CASSPLIENTEAFF. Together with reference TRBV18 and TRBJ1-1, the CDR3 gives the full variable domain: NAGVMQNPRHLVRRRGQEARLRCSPMKGHSHVYWYRQLPEEGLKFMVYLQKENIIDESGMPKERFSAEFPKEGPSILRIQQVVRGDSAAYFCASSPLIENTEAFFGQGTRLTVV.

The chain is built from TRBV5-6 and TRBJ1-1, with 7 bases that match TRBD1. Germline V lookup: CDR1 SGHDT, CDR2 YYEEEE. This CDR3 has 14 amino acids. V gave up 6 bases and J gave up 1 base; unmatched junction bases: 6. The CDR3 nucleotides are TGTGCCAGCATGATACAGGGGCAGAACACTGAAGCTTTCTTT. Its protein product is CASMIQGQNTEAFF.

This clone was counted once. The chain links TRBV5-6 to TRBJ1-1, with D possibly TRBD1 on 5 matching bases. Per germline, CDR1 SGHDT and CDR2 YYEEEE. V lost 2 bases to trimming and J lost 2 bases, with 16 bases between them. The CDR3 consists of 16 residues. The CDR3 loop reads CASSFGPRRTNTEAFF. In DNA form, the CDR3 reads TGTGCCAGCAGCTTTGGGCCGAGGAGGACAAACACTGAAGCTTTCTTT.